The rows below give T cell receptor beta chains drawn from one sample of a study of identical twins. In TCRdb, the 5' RACE reads were re-called with MiXCR into one record per CDR3 protein. The sample gives approximately 500,000 distinct CDR3 sequences, 20% to 25% of which show up once; roughly 3% is in the top ten. Another study also made use of these data, one on T cells expressing NK-cell markers.

Specimen: CD4+ T cells sorted from blood. These receptors all stem from a woman in her late teens or twenties in good health. Both conserved end residues are part of each CDR3. Fields, in order: V gene, D gene, clone size, J gene, CDR3 DNA, CDR3 protein. A D gene is named only where the DNA matches it firmly. Expanded clones get a size class; other rows say once, few or many, or leave the size out.

v_call: TRBV7-3; d_call: TRBD2; clone_size: few; j_call: TRBJ2-3; cdr3_nt: TGTGCCAGCAGCCCCCTTCGGCGGGGGGAGACAGATACGCAGTATTTT; cdr3_aa: CASSPLRRGETDTQYF
v_call: TRBV6-5; d_call: TRBD1; clone_size: NA; j_call: TRBJ1-4; cdr3_nt: TGTGCCAGCAGTAACAGGGGGCGCGGGGCTAATGAAAAACTGTTTTTT; cdr3_aa: CASSNRGRGANEKLFF
v_call: TRBV29-1; d_call: NA; clone_size: NA; j_call: TRBJ2-3; cdr3_nt: TGCAGCGTTTCTGGCTCGCAGAGCCAAAGCACAGATACGCAGTATTTT; cdr3_aa: CSVSGSQSQSTDTQYF
v_call: TRBV5-5; d_call: TRBD1; clone_size: NA; j_call: TRBJ2-1; cdr3_nt: TGTGCCAGCAGCTTTTTTGACAGGGACTACAATGAGCAGTTCTTC; cdr3_aa: CASSFFDRDYNEQFF
v_call: TRBV7-3; d_call: NA; clone_size: few; j_call: TRBJ2-1; cdr3_nt: TGTGCCAGCAGCTTAAACCCAGCGGGCAACAATGAGCAGTTCTTC; cdr3_aa: CASSLNPAGNNEQFF
v_call: TRBV15; d_call: NA; clone_size: NA; j_call: TRBJ2-3; cdr3_nt: TGTGCCACCAGCACGCGGGACTTGGATACGCAGTATTTT; cdr3_aa: CATSTRDLDTQYF
v_call: TRBV5-1; d_call: TRBD2; clone_size: NA; j_call: TRBJ2-3; cdr3_nt: TGCGCCAGCAGCTTGGTCCGTGGGAGGGACCTTAGCACAGATACGCAGTATTTT; cdr3_aa: CASSLVRGRDLSTDTQYF
v_call: TRBV25-1; d_call: TRBD1; clone_size: few; j_call: TRBJ1-1; cdr3_nt: TGTGCCAGCACAAGACAGGGGAGTTCTGAAGCTTTCTTT; cdr3_aa: CASTRQGSSEAFF
v_call: TRBV5-5; d_call: NA; clone_size: many; j_call: TRBJ2-7; cdr3_nt: TGTGCCAGCAGCTTGGAGGGGCCATACTACGAGCAGTACTTC; cdr3_aa: CASSLEGPYYEQYF
v_call: TRBV10-3; d_call: NA; clone_size: few; j_call: TRBJ1-5; cdr3_nt: TGTGCCATCAGTGAAGGGTGGGATCAGCCCCAGCATTTT; cdr3_aa: CAISEGWDQPQHF
v_call: TRBV12-3/TRBV12-4; d_call: TRBD2; clone_size: NA; j_call: TRBJ2-5; cdr3_nt: TGTGCCAGCAGTTTGACGGGGGGGCGCTCGGCCCAGTACTTC; cdr3_aa: CASSLTGGRSAQYF
v_call: TRBV5-5; d_call: TRBD1; clone_size: few; j_call: TRBJ2-7; cdr3_nt: TGTGCCAGCAGCCCTGGGACAGTCCTCTACGAGCAGTACTTC; cdr3_aa: CASSPGTVLYEQYF
v_call: TRBV10-3; d_call: NA; clone_size: few; j_call: TRBJ1-2; cdr3_nt: TGTGCCATCAGTGAGCTGGGTACCTATGGCTACACCTTC; cdr3_aa: CAISELGTYGYTF
v_call: TRBV6-2/TRBV6-3; d_call: NA; clone_size: few; j_call: TRBJ2-3; cdr3_nt: TGTGCCAGCAAGTCCGGACAATTTTCCACAGATACGCAGTATTTT; cdr3_aa: CASKSGQFSTDTQYF
v_call: TRBV14; d_call: NA; clone_size: NA; j_call: TRBJ2-7; cdr3_nt: TGTGCCAGCAGCCAAGATCCTGGGCGGGCAGCCTACGAGCAGTACTTC; cdr3_aa: CASSQDPGRAAYEQYF
v_call: TRBV11-2; d_call: NA; clone_size: few; j_call: TRBJ2-3; cdr3_nt: TGTGCCAGCAGCTTAGAACCTCCAGCTACGCAGTATTTT; cdr3_aa: CASSLEPPATQYF
v_call: TRBV20-1; d_call: NA; clone_size: NA; j_call: TRBJ2-2; cdr3_nt: TGCAGTGCTAGAGTAATTCAAACCGGGGAGCTGTTTTTT; cdr3_aa: CSARVIQTGELFF
v_call: TRBV20-1; d_call: NA; clone_size: NA; j_call: TRBJ2-7; cdr3_nt: TGCAGTGCTAGAGATCACTCGTCAAGCGGCGTGACCTACGAGCAGTACTTC; cdr3_aa: CSARDHSSSGVTYEQYF
v_call: TRBV12-3/TRBV12-4; d_call: NA; clone_size: few; j_call: TRBJ2-2; cdr3_nt: TGTGCCAGCAGTCCACGTCCGTCCGGGGAGCTGTTTTTT; cdr3_aa: CASSPRPSGELFF
v_call: TRBV20-1; d_call: TRBD2; clone_size: few; j_call: TRBJ2-5; cdr3_nt: TGCAGTGCTATTGGGACTAGCGGGGGGGCCTCAGAGACCCAGTACTTC; cdr3_aa: CSAIGTSGGASETQYF
v_call: TRBV5-1; d_call: NA; clone_size: NA; j_call: TRBJ2-5; cdr3_nt: TGCGCCAGCAGTTGGGAGGCTCGGACCCAGTACTTC; cdr3_aa: CASSWEARTQYF
v_call: TRBV2; d_call: TRBD2; clone_size: few; j_call: TRBJ2-1; cdr3_nt: TGTGCCAGCAGTGAACCGCTAGCGGGCCTCTCCTACAATGAGCAGTTCTTC; cdr3_aa: CASSEPLAGLSYNEQFF
v_call: TRBV7-2; d_call: TRBD1; clone_size: NA; j_call: TRBJ2-7; cdr3_nt: TGTGCCAGCAGCAGCGACAGGGCCCTAGATACCAACTTC; cdr3_aa: CASSSDRALDTNF
v_call: TRBV15; d_call: TRBD2; clone_size: NA; j_call: TRBJ2-5; cdr3_nt: TGTGCCACCAGCAGAGATATAGCTAGCGGGAGTGGCAAGACCCAGTACTTC; cdr3_aa: CATSRDIASGSGKTQYF
v_call: TRBV7-2; d_call: TRBD2; clone_size: NA; j_call: TRBJ2-1; cdr3_nt: TGTGCCAGCAGGGGCGGTAGCGGGCCAAACAATGAGCAGTTCTTC; cdr3_aa: CASRGGSGPNNEQFF
v_call: TRBV5-1; d_call: TRBD1; clone_size: NA; j_call: TRBJ2-2; cdr3_nt: TGCGCCAGCAGCGTAGCCGGGACAGGGGCCACCGGGGAGCTGTTTTTT; cdr3_aa: CASSVAGTGATGELFF
v_call: TRBV5-6; d_call: NA; clone_size: NA; j_call: TRBJ2-5; cdr3_nt: TGTGCCAGCAGCTTGGTTCTACGGGAGACCCAGTACTTC; cdr3_aa: CASSLVLRETQYF
v_call: TRBV18; d_call: NA; clone_size: NA; j_call: TRBJ2-1; cdr3_nt: TGTGCCAGCTCACCACCGTCCAGCGGCTCCTACAATGAGCAGTTCTTC; cdr3_aa: CASSPPSSGSYNEQFF
v_call: TRBV18; d_call: NA; clone_size: few; j_call: TRBJ2-5; cdr3_nt: TGTGCCAGCTCACGGACCGACAGCGGCGAGACCCAGTACTTC; cdr3_aa: CASSRTDSGETQYF
v_call: TRBV20-1; d_call: TRBD2; clone_size: few; j_call: TRBJ2-7; cdr3_nt: TGCAGTGCTGACCGACTAGCGGTTTCCTACGAGCAGTACTTC; cdr3_aa: CSADRLAVSYEQYF
v_call: TRBV27; d_call: NA; clone_size: NA; j_call: TRBJ2-7; cdr3_nt: TGTGCCAGCAGTTTATCTTCAGGGGGGCTGTCCTACGAGCAGTACTTC; cdr3_aa: CASSLSSGGLSYEQYF
v_call: TRBV6-1; d_call: TRBD1; clone_size: NA; j_call: TRBJ1-5; cdr3_nt: TGTGCCAGCAGACCCAACAGGGGAAATCAGCCCCAGCATTTT; cdr3_aa: CASRPNRGNQPQHF
v_call: TRBV12-3/TRBV12-4; d_call: TRBD1; clone_size: few; j_call: TRBJ1-1; cdr3_nt: TGTGCCAGCAGTACAGGGGCGGGCACTGAAGCTTTCTTT; cdr3_aa: CASSTGAGTEAFF
v_call: TRBV29-1; d_call: TRBD1; clone_size: few; j_call: TRBJ1-1; cdr3_nt: TGCAGCGTTGAAAGGACAGGGGGCTACGCTGAAGCTTTCTTT; cdr3_aa: CSVERTGGYAEAFF
v_call: TRBV29-1; d_call: TRBD2; clone_size: NA; j_call: TRBJ2-3; cdr3_nt: TGCAGCGTTGAAGATCGACTAGCGGGAAGGGCAGATACGCAGTATTTT; cdr3_aa: CSVEDRLAGRADTQYF
v_call: TRBV20-1; d_call: TRBD1; clone_size: NA; j_call: TRBJ2-7; cdr3_nt: TGCAGTGCTTGGCAGGGGGTCGAATACGAGCAGTACTTC; cdr3_aa: CSAWQGVEYEQYF
v_call: TRBV6-1; d_call: TRBD1; clone_size: NA; j_call: TRBJ2-2; cdr3_nt: TGTGCCAGCAGTGCACAGGGGGGCACCGGGGAGCTGTTTTTT; cdr3_aa: CASSAQGGTGELFF
v_call: TRBV5-1; d_call: NA; clone_size: many; j_call: TRBJ1-1; cdr3_nt: TGCGCCAGCAGCGGCGGGGCGAACACTGAAGCTTTCTTT; cdr3_aa: CASSGGANTEAFF
v_call: TRBV14; d_call: TRBD2; clone_size: NA; j_call: TRBJ2-2; cdr3_nt: TGTGCCAGCAGCCAGTTACTAGCGGACCTACGAACCGGGGAGCTGATTTTT; cdr3_aa: CASSQLLADLRTGELIF
v_call: TRBV11-1; d_call: TRBD2; clone_size: few; j_call: TRBJ2-1; cdr3_nt: TGTGCCAGCAGCTTTTTTCGGGGGGGCCGCAATGAGCAGTTCTTC; cdr3_aa: CASSFFRGGRNEQFF
v_call: TRBV27; d_call: NA; clone_size: NA; j_call: TRBJ2-5; cdr3_nt: TGTGCCAGCAGTAAGAGACCCGGGGAGACCCAGTACTTC; cdr3_aa: CASSKRPGETQYF
v_call: TRBV3-1; d_call: NA; clone_size: NA; j_call: TRBJ2-3; cdr3_nt: TGTGCCAGCAGCCAAACCGGGGGGTCGGGACAACGCACGCAGTATTTT; cdr3_aa: CASSQTGGSGQRTQYF